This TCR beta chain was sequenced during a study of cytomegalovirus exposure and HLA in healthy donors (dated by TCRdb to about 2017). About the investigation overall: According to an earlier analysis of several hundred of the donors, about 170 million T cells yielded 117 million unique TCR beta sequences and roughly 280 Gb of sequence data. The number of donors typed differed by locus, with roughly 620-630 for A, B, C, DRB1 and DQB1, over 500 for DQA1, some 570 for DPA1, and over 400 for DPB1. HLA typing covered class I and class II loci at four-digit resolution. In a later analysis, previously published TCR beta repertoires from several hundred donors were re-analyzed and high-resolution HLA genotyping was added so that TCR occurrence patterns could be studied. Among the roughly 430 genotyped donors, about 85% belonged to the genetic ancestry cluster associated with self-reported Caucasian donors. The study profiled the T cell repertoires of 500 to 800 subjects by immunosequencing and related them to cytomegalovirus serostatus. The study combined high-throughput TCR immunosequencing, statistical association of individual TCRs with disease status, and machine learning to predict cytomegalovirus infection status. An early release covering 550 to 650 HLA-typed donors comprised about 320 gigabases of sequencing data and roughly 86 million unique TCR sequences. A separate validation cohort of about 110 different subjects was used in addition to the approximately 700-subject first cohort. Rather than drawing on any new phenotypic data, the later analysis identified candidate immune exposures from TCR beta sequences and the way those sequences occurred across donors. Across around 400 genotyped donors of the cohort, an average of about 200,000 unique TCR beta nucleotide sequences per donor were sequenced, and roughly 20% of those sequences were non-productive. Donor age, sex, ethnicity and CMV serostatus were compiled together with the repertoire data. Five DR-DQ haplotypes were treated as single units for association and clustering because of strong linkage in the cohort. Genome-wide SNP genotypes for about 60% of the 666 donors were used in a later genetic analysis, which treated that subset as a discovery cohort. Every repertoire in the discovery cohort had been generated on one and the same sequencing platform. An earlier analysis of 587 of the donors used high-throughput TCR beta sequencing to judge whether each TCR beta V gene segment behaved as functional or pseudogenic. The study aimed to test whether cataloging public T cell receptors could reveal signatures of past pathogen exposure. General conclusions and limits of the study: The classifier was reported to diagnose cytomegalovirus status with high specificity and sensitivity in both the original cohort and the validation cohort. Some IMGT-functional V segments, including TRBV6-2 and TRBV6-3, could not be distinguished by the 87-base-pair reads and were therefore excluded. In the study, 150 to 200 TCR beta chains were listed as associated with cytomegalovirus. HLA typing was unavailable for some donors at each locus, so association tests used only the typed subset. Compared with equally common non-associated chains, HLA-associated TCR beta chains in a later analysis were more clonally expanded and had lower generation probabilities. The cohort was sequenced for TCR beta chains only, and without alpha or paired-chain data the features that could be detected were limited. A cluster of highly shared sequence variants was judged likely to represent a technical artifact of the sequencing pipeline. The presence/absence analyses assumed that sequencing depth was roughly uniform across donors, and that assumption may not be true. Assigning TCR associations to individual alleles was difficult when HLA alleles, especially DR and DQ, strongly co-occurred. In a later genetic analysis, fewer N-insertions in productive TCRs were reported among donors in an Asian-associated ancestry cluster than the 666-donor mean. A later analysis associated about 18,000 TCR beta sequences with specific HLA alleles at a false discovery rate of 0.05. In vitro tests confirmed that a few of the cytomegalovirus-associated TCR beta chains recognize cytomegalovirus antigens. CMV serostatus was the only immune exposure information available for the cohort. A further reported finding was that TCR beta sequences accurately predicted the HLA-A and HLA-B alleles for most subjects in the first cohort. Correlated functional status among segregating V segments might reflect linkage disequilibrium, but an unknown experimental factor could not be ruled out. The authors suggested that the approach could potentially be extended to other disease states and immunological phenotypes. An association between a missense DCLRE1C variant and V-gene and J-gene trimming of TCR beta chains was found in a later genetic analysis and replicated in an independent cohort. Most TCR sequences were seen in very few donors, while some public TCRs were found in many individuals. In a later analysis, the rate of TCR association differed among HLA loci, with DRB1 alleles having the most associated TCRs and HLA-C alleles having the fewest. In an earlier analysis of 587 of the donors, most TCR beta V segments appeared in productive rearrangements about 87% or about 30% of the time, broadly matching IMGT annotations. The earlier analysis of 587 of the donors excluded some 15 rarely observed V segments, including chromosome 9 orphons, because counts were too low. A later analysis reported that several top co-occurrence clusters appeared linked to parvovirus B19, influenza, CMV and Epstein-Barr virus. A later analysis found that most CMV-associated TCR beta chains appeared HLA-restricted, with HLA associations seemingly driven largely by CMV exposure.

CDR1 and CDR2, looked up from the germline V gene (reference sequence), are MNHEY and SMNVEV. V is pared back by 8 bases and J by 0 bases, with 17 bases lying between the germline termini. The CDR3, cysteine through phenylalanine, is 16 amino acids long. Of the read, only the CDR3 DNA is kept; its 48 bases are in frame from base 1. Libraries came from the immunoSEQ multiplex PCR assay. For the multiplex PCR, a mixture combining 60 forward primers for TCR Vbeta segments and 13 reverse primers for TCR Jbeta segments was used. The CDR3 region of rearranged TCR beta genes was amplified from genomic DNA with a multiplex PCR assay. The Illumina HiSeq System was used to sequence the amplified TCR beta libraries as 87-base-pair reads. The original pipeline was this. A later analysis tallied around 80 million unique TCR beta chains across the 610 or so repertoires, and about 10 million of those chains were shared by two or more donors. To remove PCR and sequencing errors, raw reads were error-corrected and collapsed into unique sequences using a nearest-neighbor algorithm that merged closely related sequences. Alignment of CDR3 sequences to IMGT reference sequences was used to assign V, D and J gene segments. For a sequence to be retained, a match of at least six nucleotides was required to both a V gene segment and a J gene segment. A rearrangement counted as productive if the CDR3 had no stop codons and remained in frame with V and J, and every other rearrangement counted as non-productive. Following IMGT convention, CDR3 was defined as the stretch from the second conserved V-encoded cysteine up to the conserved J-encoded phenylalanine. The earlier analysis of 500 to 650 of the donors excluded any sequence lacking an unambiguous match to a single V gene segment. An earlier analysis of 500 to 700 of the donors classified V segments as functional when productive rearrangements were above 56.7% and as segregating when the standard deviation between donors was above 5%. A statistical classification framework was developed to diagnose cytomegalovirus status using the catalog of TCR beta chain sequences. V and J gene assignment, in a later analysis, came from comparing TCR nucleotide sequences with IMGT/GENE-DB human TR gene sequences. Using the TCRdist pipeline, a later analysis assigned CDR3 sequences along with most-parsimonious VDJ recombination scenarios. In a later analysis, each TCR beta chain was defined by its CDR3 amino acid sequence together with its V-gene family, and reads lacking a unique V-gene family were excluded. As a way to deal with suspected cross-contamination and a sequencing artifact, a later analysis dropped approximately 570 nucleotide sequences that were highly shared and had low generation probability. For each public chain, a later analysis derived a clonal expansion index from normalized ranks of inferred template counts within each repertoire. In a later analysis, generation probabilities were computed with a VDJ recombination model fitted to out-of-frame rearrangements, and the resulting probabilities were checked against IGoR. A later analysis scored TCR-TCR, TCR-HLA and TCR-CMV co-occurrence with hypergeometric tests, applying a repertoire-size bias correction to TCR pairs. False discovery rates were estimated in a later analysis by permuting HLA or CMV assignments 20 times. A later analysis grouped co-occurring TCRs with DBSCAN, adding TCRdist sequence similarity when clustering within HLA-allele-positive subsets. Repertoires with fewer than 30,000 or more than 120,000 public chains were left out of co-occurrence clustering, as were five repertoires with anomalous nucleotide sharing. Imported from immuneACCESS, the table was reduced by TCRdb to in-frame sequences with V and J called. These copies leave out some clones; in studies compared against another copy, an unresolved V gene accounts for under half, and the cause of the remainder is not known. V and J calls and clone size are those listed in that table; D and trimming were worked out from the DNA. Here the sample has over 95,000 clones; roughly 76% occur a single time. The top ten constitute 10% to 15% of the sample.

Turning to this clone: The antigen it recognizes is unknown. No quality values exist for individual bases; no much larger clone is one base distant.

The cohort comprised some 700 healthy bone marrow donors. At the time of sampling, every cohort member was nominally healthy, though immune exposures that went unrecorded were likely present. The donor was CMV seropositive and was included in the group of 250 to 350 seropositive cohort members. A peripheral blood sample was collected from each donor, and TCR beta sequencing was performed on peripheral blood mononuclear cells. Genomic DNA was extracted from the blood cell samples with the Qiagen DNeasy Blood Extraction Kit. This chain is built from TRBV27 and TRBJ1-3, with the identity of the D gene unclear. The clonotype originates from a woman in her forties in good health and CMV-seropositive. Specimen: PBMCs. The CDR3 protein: CASQPGLANSGNTIYF. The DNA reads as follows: TGTGCCAGCCAACCAGGTCTGGCGAACTCTGGAAACACCATATATTTT.